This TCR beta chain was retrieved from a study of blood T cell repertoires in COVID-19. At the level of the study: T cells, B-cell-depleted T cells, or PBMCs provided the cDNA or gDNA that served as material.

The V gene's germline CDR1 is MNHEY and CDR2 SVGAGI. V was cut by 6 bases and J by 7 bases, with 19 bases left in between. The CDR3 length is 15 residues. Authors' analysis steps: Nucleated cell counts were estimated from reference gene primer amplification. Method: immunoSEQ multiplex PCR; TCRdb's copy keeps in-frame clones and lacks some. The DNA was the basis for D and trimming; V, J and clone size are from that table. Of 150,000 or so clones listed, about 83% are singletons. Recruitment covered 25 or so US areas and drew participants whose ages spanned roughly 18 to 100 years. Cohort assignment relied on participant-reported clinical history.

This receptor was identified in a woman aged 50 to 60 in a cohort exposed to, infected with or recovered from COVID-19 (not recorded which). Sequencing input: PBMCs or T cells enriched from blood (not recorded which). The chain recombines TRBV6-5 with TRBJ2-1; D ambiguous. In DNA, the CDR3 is TGTGCCAGCAGGGATACCGGAGCGATTCGGAATGAGCAGTTCTTC. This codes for CASRDTGAIRNEQFF.